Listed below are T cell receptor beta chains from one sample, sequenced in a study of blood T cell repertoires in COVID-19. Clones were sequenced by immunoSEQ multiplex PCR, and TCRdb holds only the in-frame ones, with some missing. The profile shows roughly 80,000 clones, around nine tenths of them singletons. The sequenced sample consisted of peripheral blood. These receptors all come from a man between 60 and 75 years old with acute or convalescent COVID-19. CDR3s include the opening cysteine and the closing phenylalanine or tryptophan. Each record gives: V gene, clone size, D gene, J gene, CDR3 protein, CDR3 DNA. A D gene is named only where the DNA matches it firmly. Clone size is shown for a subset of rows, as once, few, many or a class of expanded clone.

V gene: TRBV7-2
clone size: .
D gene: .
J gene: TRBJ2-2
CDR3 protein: CASSPHAPGLWNRELFF
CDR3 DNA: TGTGCCAGCAGCCCTCATGCTCCGGGACTTTGGAACCGGGAGCTGTTTTTT

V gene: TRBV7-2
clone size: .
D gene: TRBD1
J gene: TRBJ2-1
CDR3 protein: CASSKDRGTYNEQFF
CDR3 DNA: TGTGCCAGCAGCAAGGACAGGGGTACCTACAATGAGCAGTTCTTC

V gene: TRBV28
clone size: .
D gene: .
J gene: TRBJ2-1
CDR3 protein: CASSSAGAQGDNEQFF
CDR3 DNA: TGTGCCAGCAGTTCCGCCGGCGCCCAAGGGGACAATGAGCAGTTCTTC

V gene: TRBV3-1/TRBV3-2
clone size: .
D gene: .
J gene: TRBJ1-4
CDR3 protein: CASSHHGGGQGGEKLFF
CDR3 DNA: TGTGCCAGCAGCCACCACGGCGGGGGACAAGGGGGGGAAAAACTGTTTTTT

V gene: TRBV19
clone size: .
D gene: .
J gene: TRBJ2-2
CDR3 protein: CASSIGGSGELFF
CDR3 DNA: TGTGCCAGTAGTATTGGTGGGAGCGGGGAGCTGTTTTTT

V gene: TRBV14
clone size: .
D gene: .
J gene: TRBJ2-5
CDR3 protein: CASSQDPVLRETQYF
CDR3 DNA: TGTGCCAGCAGCCAAGATCCCGTCCTAAGAGAGACCCAGTACTTC

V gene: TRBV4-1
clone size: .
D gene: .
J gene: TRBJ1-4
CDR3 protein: CASSQVPEAATNEKLFF
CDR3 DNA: TGCGCCAGCAGCCAAGTCCCCGAGGCAGCAACTAATGAAAAACTGTTTTTT

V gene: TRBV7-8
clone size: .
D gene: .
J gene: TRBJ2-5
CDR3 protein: CASSLRFQETQYF
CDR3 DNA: TGTGCCAGCAGCTTGAGGTTCCAAGAGACCCAGTACTTC

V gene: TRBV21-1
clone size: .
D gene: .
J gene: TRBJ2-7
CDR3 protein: CASSKETRSYEQYF
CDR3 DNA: TGTGCCAGCAGCAAAGAAACGCGCTCCTACGAGCAGTACTTC

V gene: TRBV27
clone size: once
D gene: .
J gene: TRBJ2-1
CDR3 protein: CASSFSVSSYNEQFF
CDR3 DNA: TGTGCCAGCAGTTTTAGCGTAAGCTCCTACAATGAGCAGTTCTTC

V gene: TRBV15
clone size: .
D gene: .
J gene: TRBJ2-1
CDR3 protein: CATSRDPLDEQFF
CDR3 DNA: TGTGCCACCAGCAGAGACCCCCTCGATGAGCAGTTCTTC

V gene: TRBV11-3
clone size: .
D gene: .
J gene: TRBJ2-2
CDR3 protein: CASSSGDAGELFF
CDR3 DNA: TGTGCCAGCAGCTCGGGGGATGCCGGGGAGCTGTTTTTT

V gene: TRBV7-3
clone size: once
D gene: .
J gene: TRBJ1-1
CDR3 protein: CASSLGARTEAFF
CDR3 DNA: TGTGCCAGCAGCTTGGGGGCGCGGACTGAAGCTTTCTTT

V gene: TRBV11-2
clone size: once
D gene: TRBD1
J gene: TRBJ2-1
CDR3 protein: CASSAHRQGSSYNEQFF
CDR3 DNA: TGTGCCAGCAGCGCGCATAGACAGGGTAGCTCCTACAATGAGCAGTTCTTC

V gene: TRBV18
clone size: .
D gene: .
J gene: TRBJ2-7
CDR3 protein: CASSPQGHSYEQYF
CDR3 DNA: TGTGCCAGCTCACCCCAGGGACATTCCTACGAGCAGTACTTC

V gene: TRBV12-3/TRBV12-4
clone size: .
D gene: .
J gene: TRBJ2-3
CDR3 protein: CASTKGMKDTQYF
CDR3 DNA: TGTGCCAGCACTAAGGGGATGAAAGATACGCAGTATTTT

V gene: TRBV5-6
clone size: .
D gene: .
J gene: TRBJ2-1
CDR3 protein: CASSPDTDSYNEQFF
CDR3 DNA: TGTGCCAGCAGCCCGGACACTGACTCCTACAATGAGCAGTTCTTC

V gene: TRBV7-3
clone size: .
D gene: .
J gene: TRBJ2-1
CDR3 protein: CASSSPDFEQFF
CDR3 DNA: TGTGCCAGCAGCTCCCCGGACTTTGAGCAGTTCTTC

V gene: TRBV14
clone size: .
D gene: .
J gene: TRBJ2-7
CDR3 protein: CASSQGLRAYEQYF
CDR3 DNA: TGTGCCAGCAGCCAAGGCCTCAGGGCGTACGAGCAGTACTTC

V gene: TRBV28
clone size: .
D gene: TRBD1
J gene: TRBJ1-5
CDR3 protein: CASSVGQGVNSNQPQHF
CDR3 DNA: TGTGCCAGCAGTGTTGGACAGGGAGTTAATAGCAATCAGCCCCAGCATTTT

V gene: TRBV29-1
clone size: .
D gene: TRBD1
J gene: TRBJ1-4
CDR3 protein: CSVSTGQQNEKLFF
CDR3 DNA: TGCAGCGTTTCGACGGGACAGCAGAATGAAAAACTGTTTTTT

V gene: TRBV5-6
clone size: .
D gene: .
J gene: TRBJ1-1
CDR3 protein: CASSLYDQAFF
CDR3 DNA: TGTGCCAGCAGTCTATACGATCAAGCTTTCTTT

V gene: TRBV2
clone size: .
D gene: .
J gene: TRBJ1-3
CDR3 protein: CASSGRGFGNTIYF
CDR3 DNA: TGTGCCAGCAGTGGGAGGGGCTTTGGAAACACCATATATTTT

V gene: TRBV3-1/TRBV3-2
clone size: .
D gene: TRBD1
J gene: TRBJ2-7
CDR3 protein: CASSQGQGVHF
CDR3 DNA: TGTGCCAGCAGCCAAGGACAGGGAGTACACTTC

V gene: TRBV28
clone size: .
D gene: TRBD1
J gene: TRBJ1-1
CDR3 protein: CASGGTGETEAFF
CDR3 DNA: TGTGCCAGCGGCGGGACAGGCGAGACTGAAGCTTTCTTT

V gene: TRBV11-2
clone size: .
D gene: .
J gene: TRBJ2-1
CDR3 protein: CASSSIQLAHQYEQFF
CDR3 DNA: TGTGCCAGCAGCTCAATTCAACTAGCCCATCAGTATGAGCAGTTCTTC

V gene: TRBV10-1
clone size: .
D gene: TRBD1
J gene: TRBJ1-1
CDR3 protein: CASSESPSGGTEAFF
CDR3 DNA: TGCGCCAGCAGTGAGTCGCCATCAGGGGGCACTGAAGCTTTCTTT

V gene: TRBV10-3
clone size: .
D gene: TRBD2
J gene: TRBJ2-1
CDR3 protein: CAISPSGSAYNEQFF
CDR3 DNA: TGTGCCATCAGCCCTAGCGGGAGCGCCTACAATGAGCAGTTCTTC

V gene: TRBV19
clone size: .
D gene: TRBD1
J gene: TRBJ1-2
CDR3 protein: CASSGSRTGLNYGYTF
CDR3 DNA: TGTGCCAGTAGTGGTAGTAGGACAGGCCTGAACTATGGCTACACCTTC

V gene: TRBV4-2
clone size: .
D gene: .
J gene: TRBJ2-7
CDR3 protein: CASSQDWGAYEQYF
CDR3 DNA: TGTGCCAGCAGCCAAGATTGGGGGGCCTACGAGCAGTACTTC

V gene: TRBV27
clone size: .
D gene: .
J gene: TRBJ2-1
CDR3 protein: CASSLFGGNNEQFF
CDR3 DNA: TGTGCCAGCAGTTTATTTGGAGGTAACAATGAGCAGTTCTTC

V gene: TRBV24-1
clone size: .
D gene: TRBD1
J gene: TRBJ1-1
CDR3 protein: CATTKEGQGLNTEAFF
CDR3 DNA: TGTGCCACCACCAAAGAGGGACAGGGCTTGAACACTGAAGCTTTCTTT

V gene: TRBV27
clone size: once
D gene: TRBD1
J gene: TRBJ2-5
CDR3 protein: CASSDRGGPEAQYF
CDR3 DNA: TGTGCCAGCAGTGACAGGGGCGGTCCCGAGGCCCAGTACTTC

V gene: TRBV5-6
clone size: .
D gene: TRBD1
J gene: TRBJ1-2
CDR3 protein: CASSWGTGGANYGYTF
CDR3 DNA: TGTGCCAGCAGCTGGGGGACAGGGGGCGCAAACTATGGCTACACCTTC

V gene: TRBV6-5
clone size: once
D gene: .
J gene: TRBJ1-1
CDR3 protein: CASTRGGAGNTEAFF
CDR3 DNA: TGTGCCAGCACTCGGGGGGGTGCAGGGAACACTGAAGCTTTCTTT

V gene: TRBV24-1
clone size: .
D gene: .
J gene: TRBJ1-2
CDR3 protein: CATSKDRRSGYTF
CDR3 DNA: TGTGCCACCAGCAAAGACAGGAGATCAGGCTACACCTTC

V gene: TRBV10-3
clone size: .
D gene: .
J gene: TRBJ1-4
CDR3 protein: CAISEDGGGEKLFF
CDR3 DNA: TGTGCCATCAGTGAGGACGGGGGTGGAGAAAAACTGTTTTTT

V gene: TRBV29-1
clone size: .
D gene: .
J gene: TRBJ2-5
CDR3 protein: CSVETGRMRETQYF
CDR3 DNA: TGCAGCGTTGAGACAGGGAGGATGAGGGAGACCCAGTACTTC

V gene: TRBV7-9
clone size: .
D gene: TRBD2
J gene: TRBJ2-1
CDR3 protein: CASSSGTSVNNEQFF
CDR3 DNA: TGTGCCAGCAGCTCGGGGACTAGCGTAAACAATGAGCAGTTCTTC

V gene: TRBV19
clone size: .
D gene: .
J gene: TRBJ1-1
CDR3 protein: CASSDLPGSEAFF
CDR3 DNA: TGTGCCAGTAGTGATCTTCCGGGGTCCGAAGCTTTCTTT

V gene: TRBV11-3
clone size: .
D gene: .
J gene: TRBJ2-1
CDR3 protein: CASSLSSNNEQFF
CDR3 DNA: TGTGCCAGCAGCTTATCTAGCAACAATGAGCAGTTCTTC

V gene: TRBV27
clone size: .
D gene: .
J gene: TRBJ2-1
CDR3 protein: CASSFPGNEQFF
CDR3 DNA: TGTGCCAGCAGTTTTCCCGGGAATGAGCAGTTCTTC

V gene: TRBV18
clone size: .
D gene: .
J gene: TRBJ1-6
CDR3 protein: CASSPQGGGGSPLHF
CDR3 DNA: TGTGCCAGCTCACCACAGGGTGGCGGGGGTTCACCCCTCCACTTT

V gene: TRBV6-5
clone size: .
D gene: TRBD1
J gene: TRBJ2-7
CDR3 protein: CASRNQDRGVDEQYF
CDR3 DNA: TGTGCCAGCAGAAACCAAGACAGGGGGGTCGACGAGCAGTACTTC

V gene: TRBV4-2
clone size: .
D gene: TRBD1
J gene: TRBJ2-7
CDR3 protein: CASSQDSLDRGAYEQYF
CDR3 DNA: TGTGCCAGCAGCCAAGATTCGCTGGACAGGGGAGCGTACGAGCAGTACTTC

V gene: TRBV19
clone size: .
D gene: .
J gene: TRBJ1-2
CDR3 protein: CASSKTTNYGYTF
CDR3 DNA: TGTGCCAGTAGTAAGACAACTAACTATGGCTACACCTTC

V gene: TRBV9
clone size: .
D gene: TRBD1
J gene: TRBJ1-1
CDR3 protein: CASSVGPDRGELMNTEAFF
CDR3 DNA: TGTGCCAGCAGCGTAGGCCCCGACAGGGGAGAGCTCATGAACACTGAAGCTTTCTTT

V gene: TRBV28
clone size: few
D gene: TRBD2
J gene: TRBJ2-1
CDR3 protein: CASSLGSSGRPNEQFF
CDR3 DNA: TGTGCCAGCAGTTTAGGATCTAGCGGGAGGCCCAATGAGCAGTTCTTC

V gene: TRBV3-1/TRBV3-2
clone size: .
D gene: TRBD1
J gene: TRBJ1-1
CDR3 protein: CASSLYRDRNTEAFF
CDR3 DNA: TGTGCCAGCAGCCTTTACCGGGACAGGAACACTGAAGCTTTCTTT

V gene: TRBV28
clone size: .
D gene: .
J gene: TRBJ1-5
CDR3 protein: CASSLLTGVAGTHQPQHF
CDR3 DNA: TGTGCCAGCAGTTTATTGACGGGGGTGGCAGGGACTCACCAGCCCCAGCATTTT